The present entry profiles one TCR beta chain with its context. Its antigen is not identified. V was clipped by 5 bases and J by 3 bases; unmatched bases: 20. The germline V gene has CDR1 SGHVS and CDR2 FQNEAQ. The CDR3 runs to 20 residues. Data came from immunoSEQ multiplex PCR; TCRdb stores just in-frame clones and leaves some out. The sample shows about 99,000 clones, 87% of them seen only once. This entry belongs to a study of T cell responses to AZD1222 COVID-19 vaccine. General study results and limits: Spike-specific TCR depth and breadth grew after two AZD1222 doses.

J is TRBJ2-1 and V is TRBV7-8; TRBD2 agrees at 9 bases. This clonotype originated in an adult in good health. Sequenced material: peripheral blood, taken on day 0 of AZD1222 vaccination. The CDR3 DNA follows: TGTGCCAGCAGCACACCCCGATGGGGCTCAGCGGGAGGTAACTACAATGAGCAGTTCTTC. Its translation is CASSTPRWGSAGGNYNEQFF.